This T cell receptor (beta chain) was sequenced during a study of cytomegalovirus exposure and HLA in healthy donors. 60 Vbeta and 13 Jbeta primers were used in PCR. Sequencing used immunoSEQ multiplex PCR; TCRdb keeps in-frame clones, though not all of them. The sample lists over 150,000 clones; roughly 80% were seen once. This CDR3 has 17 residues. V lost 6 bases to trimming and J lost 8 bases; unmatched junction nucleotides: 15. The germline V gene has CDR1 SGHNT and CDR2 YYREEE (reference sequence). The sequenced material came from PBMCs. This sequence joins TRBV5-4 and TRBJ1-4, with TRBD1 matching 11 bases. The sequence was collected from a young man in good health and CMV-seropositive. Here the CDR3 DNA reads TGTGCCAGCACCCCCAGGGACAGGGGGTCCCTTTTGGAAAAACTGTTTTTT. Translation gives CASTPRDRGSLLEKLFF.